These T cell receptor beta chains were read from a single sample in a study of T-cell memory formation after mild COVID-19. TCRdb processed the 5' RACE reads anew with MiXCR; each CDR3 protein has one entry. Of 240,000 or so distinct CDR3 sequences listed, more than 8% were seen once; the top ten hold 20% to 25%. The sample consisted of PBMCs or a T cell subset sorted from them (not recorded which). These receptors were collected from a man aged 18-30 years who had mild COVID-19 (a few samples of this study predate the infection). Cell type and time point are not known. The CDR3 runs from the conserved cysteine through the conserved F or W. D genes are given only for firm matches. For some rows the clone size is stated as once, few or many, or as a class when expanded; others skip it.

>TRBD1|few|TRBJ1-6|TRBV7-2
TGTGCCAGCAGCTTACGCCCCGGGACAGGGAAATCACCCCTCCACTTT
CASSLRPGTGKSPLHF
>NA|NA|TRBJ1-1|TRBV28
TGTGCCAGCAGTCAAACAGGGTTCGCTAGTACTGAAGCTTTCTTT
CASSQTGFASTEAFF
>NA|NA|TRBJ1-1|TRBV4-1
TGCGCCAGCAGCCAACCCCTAGGGCAGGGAGAAGCTTTCTTT
CASSQPLGQGEAFF
>NA|NA|TRBJ2-7|TRBV4-2
TGTGCCAGCAGCCAGGGGGGTGATAGCGGTCCTCAGTACTTC
CASSQGGDSGPQYF
>TRBD1|few|TRBJ1-5|TRBV4-3
TGCGCCAGCAGCCAAGATCTAGGGGGCTATCAGCCCCAGCATTTT
CASSQDLGGYQPQHF
>TRBD1|once|TRBJ2-2|TRBV29-1
TGCAGCGTCGGACAGGGGACCGCGAACACCGGGGAGCTGTTTTTT
CSVGQGTANTGELFF
>NA|few|TRBJ2-1|TRBV4-2
TGTGCCAGCAGCCAAGGACCGGGGGACAATGAGCAGTTCTTC
CASSQGPGDNEQFF
>NA|NA|TRBJ1-2|TRBV4-2
TGTGCCAGCAGCCAACACGACTATCGCTACACCTTC
CASSQHDYRYTF
>TRBD1|few|TRBJ1-2|TRBV4-1
TGCGCCAGCAGCCCCCGGGACAGGGAGTCGGGTGGCTACACCTTC
CASSPRDRESGGYTF
>TRBD1|NA|TRBJ2-3|TRBV11-2
TGTGCCAGCAGCTTCAGGGGGCGCGTGGAAGATACGCAGTATTTT
CASSFRGRVEDTQYF
>NA|NA|TRBJ2-7|TRBV12-3/TRBV12-4
TGTGCCAGCAGTTTGTTGACGAAAGAGCAGTACTTC
CASSLLTKEQYF
>NA|few|TRBJ2-7|TRBV5-6
TGTGCCAGCAGCTTGGAAAGGGGGGCCTACGAGCAGTACTTC
CASSLERGAYEQYF
>NA|NA|TRBJ2-5|TRBV3-1
TGTGCCAGCAGCCCTCCAAGCTGGAAAGAGACCCAGTACTTC
CASSPPSWKETQYF
>NA|NA|TRBJ1-2|TRBV12-3/TRBV12-4
TGTGCCAGCAGTTTTTGGGGCAGAGGGATCTCAAACTATGGCTACACCTTC
CASSFWGRGISNYGYTF
>TRBD2|NA|TRBJ2-3|TRBV3-1
TGTGCCAGCAGTCGGGGGGGCGCCTTTAGCACAGATACGCAGTATTTT
CASSRGGAFSTDTQYF
>NA|many|TRBJ2-3|TRBV6-5
TGTGCCAGCAGTAGCGGGTTCTCCACAGATACGCAGTATTTT
CASSSGFSTDTQYF